The entry that follows covers one T cell receptor beta chain sequence. Trimming took off 4 bases at V and 1 base at J, with 8 bases between the two ends. There are 13 residues in the CDR3. Germline V gene sequence: CDR1 MDHEN, CDR2 SYDVKM. How the authors handled the data: From reference gene primer amplification, estimates of nucleated cell counts were derived. Assay used: immunoSEQ multiplex PCR; TCRdb lists only in-frame clones, some missing. V and J calls and clone size are as listed in that table; D and trimming were resolved from the DNA. The sample gives 220,000 or so clones, about four fifths of which show up once; approximately 1.3% is in the top ten. Participants' reported clinical history set cohort assignment. This specimen belongs to a study of blood T cell repertoires in COVID-19. Study details: From T cells, B-cell-depleted T cells, or PBMCs came the material, which was cDNA or gDNA.

The gene calls are TRBV28 and TRBJ2-7; D ambiguous. The clonotype originates from a woman aged 40 to 55 with acute COVID-19. The specimen was PBMCs or T cells enriched from blood (not recorded which). The CDR3 loop is CASSSSRSYEQYF. The CDR3 DNA sequence: TGTGCCAGCAGTTCCTCTCGGTCCTACGAGCAGTACTTC.